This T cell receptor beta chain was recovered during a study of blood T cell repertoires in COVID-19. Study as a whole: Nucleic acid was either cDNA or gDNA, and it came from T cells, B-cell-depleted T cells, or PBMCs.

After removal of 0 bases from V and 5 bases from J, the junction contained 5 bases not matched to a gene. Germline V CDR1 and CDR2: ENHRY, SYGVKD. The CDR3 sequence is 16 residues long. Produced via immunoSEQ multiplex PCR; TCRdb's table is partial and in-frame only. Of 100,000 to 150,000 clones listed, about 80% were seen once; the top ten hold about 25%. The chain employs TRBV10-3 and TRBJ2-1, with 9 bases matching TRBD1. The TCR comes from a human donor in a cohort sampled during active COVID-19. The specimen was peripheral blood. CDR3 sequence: CAISESRQGENNEQFF. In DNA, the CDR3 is TGTGCCATCAGTGAGTCGCGACAGGGGGAGAACAATGAGCAGTTCTTC.